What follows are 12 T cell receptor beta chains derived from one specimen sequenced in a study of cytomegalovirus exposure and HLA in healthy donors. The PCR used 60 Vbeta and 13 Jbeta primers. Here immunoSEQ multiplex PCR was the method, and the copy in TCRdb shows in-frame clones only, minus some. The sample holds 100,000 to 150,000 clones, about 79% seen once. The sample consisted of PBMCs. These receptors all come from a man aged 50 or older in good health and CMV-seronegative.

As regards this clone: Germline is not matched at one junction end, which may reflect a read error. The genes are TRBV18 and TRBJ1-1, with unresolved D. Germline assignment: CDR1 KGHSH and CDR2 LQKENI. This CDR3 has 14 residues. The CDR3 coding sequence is TGTGCCAGCTCACCTGACGGAGGGAACACTAAAGCTTTCTTT. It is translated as CASSPDGGNTKAFF.

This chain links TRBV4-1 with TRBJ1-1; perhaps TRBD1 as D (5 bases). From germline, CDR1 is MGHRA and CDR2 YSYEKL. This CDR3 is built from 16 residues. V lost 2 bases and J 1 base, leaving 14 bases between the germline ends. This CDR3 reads CASSQSPLGGNTEAFF. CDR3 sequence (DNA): TGCGCCAGCAGCCAATCCCCTTTGGGGGGGAACACTGAAGCTTTCTTT.

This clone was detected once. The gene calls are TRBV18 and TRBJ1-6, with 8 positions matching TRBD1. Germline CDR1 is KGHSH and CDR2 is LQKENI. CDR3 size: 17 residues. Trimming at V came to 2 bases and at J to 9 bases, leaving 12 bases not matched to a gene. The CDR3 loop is CASSPDFRGPGVSPLHF. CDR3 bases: TGTGCCAGCTCACCAGATTTCAGGGGGCCTGGGGTTTCACCCCTCCACTTT.

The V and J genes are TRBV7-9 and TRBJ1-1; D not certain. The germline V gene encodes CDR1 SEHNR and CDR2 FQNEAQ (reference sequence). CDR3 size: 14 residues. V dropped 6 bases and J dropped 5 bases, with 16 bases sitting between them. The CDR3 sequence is CASSKTRDETEAFF. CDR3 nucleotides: TGTGCCAGCAGTAAGACACGGGATGAGACTGAAGCTTTCTTT. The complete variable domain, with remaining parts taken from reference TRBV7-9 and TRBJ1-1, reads DTGVSQNPRHKITKRGQNVTFRCDPISEHNRLYWYRQTLGQGPEFLTYFQNEAQLEKSRLLSDRFSAERPKGSFSTLEIQRTEQGDSAMYLCASSKTRDETEAFFGQGTRLTVV.

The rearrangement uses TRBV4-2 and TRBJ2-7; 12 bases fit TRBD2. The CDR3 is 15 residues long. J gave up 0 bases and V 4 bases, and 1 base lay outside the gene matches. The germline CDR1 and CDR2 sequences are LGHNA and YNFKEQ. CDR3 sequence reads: CASSPGLAGSYEQYF. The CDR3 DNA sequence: TGTGCCAGCAGCCCGGGACTAGCGGGCTCCTACGAGCAGTACTTC.

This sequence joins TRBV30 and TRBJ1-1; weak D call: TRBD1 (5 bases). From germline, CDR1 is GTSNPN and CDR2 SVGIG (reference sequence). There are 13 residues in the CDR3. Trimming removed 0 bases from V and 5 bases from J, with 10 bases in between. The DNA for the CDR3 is TGTGCCTGGAGTGTGGGGGGTAGGACTGAAGCTTTCTTT. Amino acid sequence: CAWSVGGRTEAFF.

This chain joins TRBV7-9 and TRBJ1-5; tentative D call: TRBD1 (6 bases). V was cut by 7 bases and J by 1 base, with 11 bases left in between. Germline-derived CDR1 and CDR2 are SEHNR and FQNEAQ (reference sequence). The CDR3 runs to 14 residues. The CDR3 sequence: CASTGDSSNQPQHF. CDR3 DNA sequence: TGTGCCAGCACAGGGGATTCAAGCAATCAGCCCCAGCATTTT.

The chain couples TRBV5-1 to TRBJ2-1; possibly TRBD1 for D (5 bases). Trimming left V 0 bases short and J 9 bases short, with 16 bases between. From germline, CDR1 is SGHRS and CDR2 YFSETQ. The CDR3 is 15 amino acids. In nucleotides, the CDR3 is TGCGCCAGCAGCTTGGTCCAGGGATTCCTTGGTGAGCAGTTCTTC. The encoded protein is CASSLVQGFLGEQFF. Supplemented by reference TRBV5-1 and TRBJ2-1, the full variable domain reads KAGVTQTPRYLIKTRGQQVTLSCSPISGHRSVSWYQQTPGQGLQFLFEYFSETQRNKGNFPGRFSGRQFSNSRSEMNVSTLELGDSALYLCASSLVQGFLGEQFFGPGTRLTVL.

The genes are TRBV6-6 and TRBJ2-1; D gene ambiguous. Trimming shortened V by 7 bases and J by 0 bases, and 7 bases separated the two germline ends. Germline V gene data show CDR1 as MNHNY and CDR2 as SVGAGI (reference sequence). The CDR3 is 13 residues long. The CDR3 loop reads CASKSSSYNEQFF. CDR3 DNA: TGTGCCAGCAAGAGTAGCTCCTACAATGAGCAGTTCTTC.

CDR3 coding DNA: TGCGCCAGCAGTCGAGACAGCACGAACACCGGGGAGCTGTTTTTT. This encodes CASSRDSTNTGELFF. The rearrangement links TRBV5-1 to TRBJ2-2, with TRBD1 as a possible D gene (5 bases). The CDR3 runs to 15 residues. V lost 5 bases to trimming and J lost 0 bases, with 11 bases between them. Germline lookup yields CDR1 SGHRS and CDR2 YFSETQ.

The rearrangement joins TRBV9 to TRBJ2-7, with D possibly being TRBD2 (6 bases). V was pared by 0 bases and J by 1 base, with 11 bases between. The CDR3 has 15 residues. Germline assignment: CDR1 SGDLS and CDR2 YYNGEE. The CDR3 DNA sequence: TGTGCCAGCAGCGTAGGGAGGGCGAAATCCTACGAGCAGTACTTC. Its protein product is CASSVGRAKSYEQYF.

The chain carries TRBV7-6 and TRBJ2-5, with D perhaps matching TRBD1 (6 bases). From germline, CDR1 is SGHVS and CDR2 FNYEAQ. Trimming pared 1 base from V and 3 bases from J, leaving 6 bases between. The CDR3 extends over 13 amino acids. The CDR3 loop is CASSLGTEETQYF. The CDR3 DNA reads TGTGCCAGCAGCTTAGGGACAGAAGAGACCCAGTACTTC.